A selection of T cell receptor beta chains follows, all from one sample in a study of T cell responses to AZD1222 COVID-19 vaccine. Assay: immunoSEQ multiplex PCR; the TCRdb copy retains only in-frame clones and omits some. Among approximately 100,000 clones listed, approximately 84% were seen once. Sequencing used peripheral blood, obtained on day 0 of AZD1222 vaccination. Receptor source: an adult in good health. Both conserved end residues are part of each CDR3. The order of the fields is D gene, V gene, clone size, J gene, CDR3 DNA, CDR3 protein. D genes are given only for firm matches. Clone size appears in some rows only: once, few, many, or a class for an expanded clone.

D gene: -
V gene: TRBV27
clone size: once
J gene: TRBJ2-3
CDR3 DNA: TGTGCCAGCAGTCCCGAGGGCACAGATACGCAGTATTTT
CDR3 protein: CASSPEGTDTQYF

D gene: -
V gene: TRBV9
clone size: few
J gene: TRBJ2-1
CDR3 DNA: TGTGCCAGCAGCGACACCGGGTCTACCTACAATGAGCAGTTCTTC
CDR3 protein: CASSDTGSTYNEQFF

D gene: -
V gene: TRBV27
clone size: -
J gene: TRBJ2-1
CDR3 DNA: TGTGCCAGCAGTTTATCGGCTGGAGGGTACAATGAGCAGTTCTTC
CDR3 protein: CASSLSAGGYNEQFF

D gene: -
V gene: TRBV7-9
clone size: -
J gene: TRBJ1-1
CDR3 DNA: TGTGCCAGCAGCTTATCTTACAGGTCGAACACTGAAGCTTTCTTT
CDR3 protein: CASSLSYRSNTEAFF

D gene: TRBD1
V gene: TRBV5-1
clone size: few
J gene: TRBJ2-3
CDR3 DNA: TGCGCCAGCAGCAGGACAGGGGAGAGGAGCACAGATACGCAGTATTTT
CDR3 protein: CASSRTGERSTDTQYF

D gene: TRBD2
V gene: TRBV5-8
clone size: -
J gene: TRBJ2-5
CDR3 DNA: TGTGCCAGCAGCCCACTCCGGGACTACAAGCAAGAGACCCAGTACTTC
CDR3 protein: CASSPLRDYKQETQYF

D gene: TRBD1
V gene: TRBV2
clone size: -
J gene: TRBJ2-7
CDR3 DNA: TGTGCCAGCAGTCGGACAGGGGATAACGAGCAGTACTTC
CDR3 protein: CASSRTGDNEQYF

D gene: -
V gene: TRBV7-9
clone size: -
J gene: TRBJ1-1
CDR3 DNA: TGTGCCAGCAGCTTCTGGACGGAAAACACTGAAGCTTTCTTT
CDR3 protein: CASSFWTENTEAFF

D gene: TRBD2
V gene: TRBV3-1/TRBV3-2
clone size: -
J gene: TRBJ2-3
CDR3 DNA: TGTGCCAGCAGCCAAGCCGGGACTAGCTCAGATACGCAGTATTTT
CDR3 protein: CASSQAGTSSDTQYF

D gene: -
V gene: TRBV6-2/TRBV6-3
clone size: -
J gene: TRBJ2-7
CDR3 DNA: TGTGCCAGCAGTGCCCAGGCGGCAGGTCGAGGGTCCTACGAGCAGTACTTC
CDR3 protein: CASSAQAAGRGSYEQYF

D gene: -
V gene: TRBV28
clone size: -
J gene: TRBJ1-2
CDR3 DNA: TGTGCCACCGACAGAAACTATGGCTACACCTTC
CDR3 protein: CATDRNYGYTF

D gene: -
V gene: TRBV5-4
clone size: few
J gene: TRBJ2-7
CDR3 DNA: TGTGCCAGCAGCACCACTAGTGAGTACTCCTACGAGCAGTACTTC
CDR3 protein: CASSTTSEYSYEQYF

D gene: -
V gene: TRBV9
clone size: few
J gene: TRBJ2-1
CDR3 DNA: TGTGCCAGCAGCCCTGGGAAGGGGGGTTACAATGAGCAGTTCTTC
CDR3 protein: CASSPGKGGYNEQFF

D gene: -
V gene: TRBV19
clone size: -
J gene: TRBJ1-5
CDR3 DNA: TGTGCCAGTAGTATAGTAGCGGGCAATCAGCCCCAGCATTTT
CDR3 protein: CASSIVAGNQPQHF

D gene: -
V gene: TRBV30
clone size: -
J gene: TRBJ1-2
CDR3 DNA: TGTGCCTGGAGTGCCTCCTATGGCTACACCTTC
CDR3 protein: CAWSASYGYTF

D gene: TRBD1
V gene: TRBV29-1
clone size: -
J gene: TRBJ2-2
CDR3 DNA: TGCAGCGTTATGACCGGGACAGGGGGCACCGGGGAGCTGTTTTTT
CDR3 protein: CSVMTGTGGTGELFF

D gene: TRBD2
V gene: TRBV11-3
clone size: -
J gene: TRBJ2-1
CDR3 DNA: TGTGCCAGCAGCTTAGCGGGGACTAGCTACAATGAGCAGTTCTTC
CDR3 protein: CASSLAGTSYNEQFF

D gene: -
V gene: TRBV5-1
clone size: -
J gene: TRBJ2-2
CDR3 DNA: TGCGCCAGCAGCTCTGAAAACACCGGGGAGCTGTTTTTT
CDR3 protein: CASSSENTGELFF

D gene: -
V gene: TRBV5-1
clone size: -
J gene: TRBJ2-1
CDR3 DNA: TGCGCCAGCAGCTTGCTAGGCGGGACCTACAATGAGCAGTTCTTC
CDR3 protein: CASSLLGGTYNEQFF

D gene: -
V gene: TRBV19
clone size: -
J gene: TRBJ2-7
CDR3 DNA: TGTGCCAGTAGTATAAGGGCACAGGGAACTTACGAGCAGTACTTC
CDR3 protein: CASSIRAQGTYEQYF

D gene: -
V gene: TRBV7-9
clone size: few
J gene: TRBJ2-7
CDR3 DNA: TGTGCCAGCAGCTCGAAGGGGCCCTACGAGCAGTACTTC
CDR3 protein: CASSSKGPYEQYF

D gene: TRBD1
V gene: TRBV18
clone size: -
J gene: TRBJ2-7
CDR3 DNA: TGTGCCAGCACGGCCGGGACAGGGGGCTCTTACGAGCAGTACTTC
CDR3 protein: CASTAGTGGSYEQYF

D gene: -
V gene: TRBV6-2/TRBV6-3
clone size: -
J gene: TRBJ2-1
CDR3 DNA: TGTGCCAGCAGTAATCAGGGAAGTGATGAGCAGTTCTTC
CDR3 protein: CASSNQGSDEQFF

D gene: -
V gene: TRBV6-6
clone size: -
J gene: TRBJ1-3
CDR3 DNA: TGTGCCAGCAGCGTGGACAGTTTATCAGGAAACACCATATATTTT
CDR3 protein: CASSVDSLSGNTIYF

D gene: TRBD1
V gene: TRBV6-5
clone size: -
J gene: TRBJ2-7
CDR3 DNA: TGTGCCAGCAGTTACGGGACAGACGCATCTAAAGTCCAGTACTTC
CDR3 protein: CASSYGTDASKVQYF

D gene: -
V gene: TRBV19
clone size: -
J gene: TRBJ1-5
CDR3 DNA: TGTGCCAGTAGTATCTGGACAGACGGCCATCAGCCCCAGCATTTT
CDR3 protein: CASSIWTDGHQPQHF

D gene: -
V gene: TRBV6-1
clone size: -
J gene: TRBJ2-7
CDR3 DNA: TGTGCCAGCAGTGAAGCGTACAGGACCTACGAGCAGTACTTC
CDR3 protein: CASSEAYRTYEQYF

D gene: TRBD2
V gene: TRBV6-1
clone size: -
J gene: TRBJ2-1
CDR3 DNA: TGTGCCAGCAGTGGGAGCGGGAGAGGGGATATCAATGAGCAGTTCTTC
CDR3 protein: CASSGSGRGDINEQFF

D gene: TRBD1
V gene: TRBV27
clone size: few
J gene: TRBJ1-1
CDR3 DNA: TGTGCCAGCAGTTTAGACAGGGGGGGGAACACTGAAGCTTTCTTT
CDR3 protein: CASSLDRGGNTEAFF

D gene: TRBD1
V gene: TRBV10-3
clone size: -
J gene: TRBJ1-4
CDR3 DNA: TGTGCCATCAGTGACCCGAACGAGACAGGGAATGAAAAACTGTTTTTT
CDR3 protein: CAISDPNETGNEKLFF

D gene: TRBD2
V gene: TRBV5-1
clone size: -
J gene: TRBJ2-1
CDR3 DNA: TGCGCCAGCAGCCAACTAGCGGGAGGGGACAATGAGCAGTTCTTC
CDR3 protein: CASSQLAGGDNEQFF

D gene: -
V gene: TRBV19
clone size: -
J gene: TRBJ2-7
CDR3 DNA: TGTGCCAGTACCTCCGGCGCAGGTTCCTACGAGCAGTACTTC
CDR3 protein: CASTSGAGSYEQYF

D gene: TRBD1
V gene: TRBV30
clone size: -
J gene: TRBJ1-4
CDR3 DNA: TGTGCCTGGAGGAGGGGGCGTGCTAATGAAAAACTGTTTTTT
CDR3 protein: CAWRRGRANEKLFF

D gene: -
V gene: TRBV19
clone size: once
J gene: TRBJ1-4
CDR3 DNA: TGTGCCAGTAGTATAGTAAGCGCACTCTCAACTAATGAAAAACTGTTTTTT
CDR3 protein: CASSIVSALSTNEKLFF

D gene: -
V gene: TRBV2
clone size: -
J gene: TRBJ1-1
CDR3 DNA: TGTGCCAGCAGTCTTCCCGGGATTTACACTGAAGCTTTCTTT
CDR3 protein: CASSLPGIYTEAFF

D gene: -
V gene: TRBV6-5
clone size: -
J gene: TRBJ1-1
CDR3 DNA: TGTGCCAGCAGTCCTACATTGGCCACTGAAGCTTTCTTT
CDR3 protein: CASSPTLATEAFF

D gene: TRBD2
V gene: TRBV7-3
clone size: -
J gene: TRBJ2-1
CDR3 DNA: TGTGCCAGCAGCTCAGGGCCGGGACTACAGCAGTTCTTC
CDR3 protein: CASSSGPGLQQFF

D gene: TRBD1
V gene: TRBV7-2
clone size: -
J gene: TRBJ2-1
CDR3 DNA: TGTGCCAGCAGTATTTTAGGACAGGGGAAGTTCTTC
CDR3 protein: CASSILGQGKFF

D gene: -
V gene: TRBV19
clone size: -
J gene: TRBJ1-1
CDR3 DNA: TGTGCCAGTAGTCTACAGGGAGTAACTGAAGCTTTCTTT
CDR3 protein: CASSLQGVTEAFF

D gene: TRBD2
V gene: TRBV5-1
clone size: -
J gene: TRBJ2-1
CDR3 DNA: TGCGCCAGCAGCTCCCAGGGGAGCGGGAGTCGGAATGAGCAGTTCTTC
CDR3 protein: CASSSQGSGSRNEQFF

D gene: -
V gene: TRBV6-1
clone size: -
J gene: TRBJ1-6
CDR3 DNA: TGTGCCAGCAGTGACCTGGCCAATTCACCCCTCCACTTT
CDR3 protein: CASSDLANSPLHF